Listed here are 25 T cell receptor beta chains from one sample, sequenced in a study of OX40 agonist ivuxolimab in advanced cancers. Sequenced by immunoSEQ multiplex PCR; TCRdb stores in-frame clones only, minus some. The sample contains about 38,000 clones, approximately 80% of which appear only once. This specimen was CD4+ or CD8+ T cells sorted from blood, taken in a trial of the OX40 agonist ivuxolimab. All receptors derive from an adult with an advanced solid tumor such as melanoma, head and neck, liver or kidney cancer.

This chain uses TRBV19 with TRBJ1-2; the match to TRBD1 covers 7 bases. Germline assignment: CDR1 LNHDA and CDR2 SQIVND (reference sequence). The CDR3 covers 13 residues. V was clipped by 6 bases and J by 7 bases; unmatched bases: 8. CDR3 nucleotide sequence: TGTGCCAGTAGCAGGGTCGACAGGGCTGGCTACACCTTC. Protein product: CASSRVDRAGYTF.

The chain uses TRBV19 and TRBJ2-7, with TRBD2 matching 7 bases. The V segment lost 3 bases and the J segment 5 bases; nucleotides outside the gene matches: 10. From germline, CDR1 is LNHDA and CDR2 SQIVND (reference sequence). This CDR3 is built from 15 residues. This CDR3 is CASSIFPDGRDEQYF. The CDR3 DNA reads TGTGCCAGTAGTATCTTTCCTGATGGGAGGGACGAGCAGTACTTC.

The CDR3, as DNA: TGTGCCAGTAGTACCGAGGGAGACACTGAAGCTTTCTTT. As protein: CASSTEGDTEAFF. This chain uses TRBV19 with TRBJ1-1; D remains unclear. Germline-derived CDR1 and CDR2 are LNHDA and SQIVND (reference sequence). The CDR3 runs 13 residues. Trimming removed 4 bases at V and 3 bases at J, with 9 bases between.

The J gene is TRBJ2-4, the V gene TRBV11-2; 8 bases are shared with TRBD2. The CDR3 is 16 residues long. The ends lost 2 bases at V and 8 bases at J; junction bases unmatched: 11. Germline lookup yields CDR1 SGHAT and CDR2 FQNNGV. CDR3 loop: CASSLTTTGTRDIQYF. The CDR3 DNA reads as TGTGCCAGCAGCTTAACCACTACCGGGACTAGAGACATTCAGTACTTC.

The DNA of the CDR3 is TGTGCCAGCAGCCGGGACAGACTATACAATGAGCAGTTCTTC. Residues: CASSRDRLYNEQFF. The chain is built from TRBV5-6 and TRBJ2-1; TRBD1 aligns across 7 bases. The V gene's germline CDR1 is SGHDT and CDR2 YYEEEE. The CDR3 extends over 14 amino acids. J was trimmed by 4 bases and V by 4 bases; bases with no gene match: 5.

V gene TRBV7-8 combines with J gene TRBJ1-2; tentative D call: TRBD1 (5 bases). Germline V gene lookup returns CDR1 SGHVS and CDR2 FQNEAQ. Trimming took off 3 bases at V and 0 bases at J, with 11 bases between the two ends. There are 15 residues in the CDR3. In nucleotides, the CDR3 is TGTGCCAGCAGCTTTAATCAGGGAGCTAACTATGGCTACACCTTC. Translated, it gives CASSFNQGANYGYTF. Full variable domain (outside the CDR3, taken from reference TRBV7-8 and TRBJ1-2): GAGVSQSPRYKVAKRGQDVALRCDPISGHVSLFWYQQALGQGPEFLTYFQNEAQLDKSGLPSDRFFAERPEGSVSTLKIQRTQQEDSAVYLCASSFNQGANYGYTFGSGTRLTVV.

The chain is built from TRBV5-1 and TRBJ2-5; no definite D call. This CDR3 has 13 residues. The V end lost 2 bases, the J end lost 2 bases, and 7 bases lay between the germline ends. Germline V lookup: CDR1 SGHRS, CDR2 YFSETQ. The CDR3 here is CASSFGPQETQYF. The DNA of the CDR3 is TGCGCCAGCAGCTTCGGACCTCAAGAGACCCAGTACTTC.

The V gene is TRBV19, the J gene TRBJ2-3, with D tentatively TRBD2 (6 bases). Germline CDR1 reads LNHDA; CDR2 reads SQIVND (reference sequence). This CDR3 region has 14 residues. Trimming took off 6 bases at V and 2 bases at J, with 12 bases between the two ends. Here the CDR3 reads CASRSGQTTDTQYF. The DNA of the CDR3 is TGTGCCAGTAGGAGCGGGCAAACCACAGATACGCAGTATTTT.

The chain carries TRBV4-1 and TRBJ2-4; 10 positions match TRBD1. Trimming removed 6 bases from V and 5 bases from J; junction bases left unmatched: 13. This CDR3 comprises 17 residues. Per germline, CDR1 MGHRA and CDR2 YSYEKL. CDR3 DNA sequence: TGCGCCAGCAGGCTCGTCCTTGGACAGGGGGAACAAAACATTCAGTACTTC. Translated, it gives CASRLVLGQGEQNIQYF.

This chain joins TRBV19 and TRBJ2-2; 10 bases line up with TRBD1. Germline CDR1 and CDR2: LNHDA and SQIVND (reference sequence). V was clipped by 6 bases and J by 5 bases; unmatched bases: 6. The CDR3 has 15 residues. For the CDR3, the DNA is TGTGCCAGTAGCAGACAGGGGGCGCAAACCGGGGAGCTGTTTTTT. It yields the protein CASSRQGAQTGELFF.

As concerns this clone: This CDR3 is also generated by other DNA sequences in the sample. The J gene is TRBJ1-3, the V gene TRBV6-5; the D gene is possibly TRBD1 (5 bases). Germline assignment: CDR1 MNHEY and CDR2 SVGAGI. The CDR3 contains 14 residues. Trimming stripped 5 bases from V and 2 bases from J, with 10 bases between. The CDR3 bases are TGTGCCAGCAGTCCAGGGATTACTGGAAACACCATATATTTT. Encoded protein: CASSPGITGNTIYF.

The chain carries TRBV27 and TRBJ2-7, with 11 bases that match TRBD1. V trimming: 4 bases; J trimming: 3 bases; junction bases outside the gene matches: 5. Germline V gives CDR1 MNHEY, CDR2 SMNVEV (reference sequence). The CDR3 sequence is 15 residues long. CDR3: CASSSPGQGVYEQYF. The CDR3 DNA follows: TGTGCCAGCAGTTCTCCGGGACAGGGGGTCTACGAGCAGTACTTC.

The CDR3 DNA reads as TGTGCCACCAGCATCTCACGGAACTCCTACGAGCAGTACTTC. Translation: CATSISRNSYEQYF. V gene TRBV15 combines with J gene TRBJ2-7, with no clear D. The CDR3 covers 14 residues. Germline CDR1 LNHNV, CDR2 YYDKDF (reference sequence). Trimming left V 4 bases short and J 0 bases short, with 10 bases between.

This chain uses TRBV5-1 with TRBJ2-4; D ambiguous. This CDR3 is 16 amino acids long. V dropped 4 bases and J dropped 1 base, with 15 bases sitting between them. CDR1 and CDR2 (germline): SGHRS, YFSETQ. CDR3 amino acids: CASSLTGFGAKNIQYF. The DNA for the CDR3 is TGCGCCAGCAGCCTCACGGGTTTCGGGGCCAAAAACATTCAGTACTTC.

This clone came up once. The chain carries TRBV15 and TRBJ1-2; perhaps TRBD1 as D (5 bases). Trimming took off 5 bases at V and 0 bases at J, with 13 bases between the two ends. The germline gives CDR1 LNHNV, CDR2 YYDKDF (reference sequence). CDR3 length: 15 amino acids. The CDR3: CATSASSRANYGYTF. For the CDR3, the DNA is TGTGCCACCAGCGCCTCCTCCAGGGCTAACTATGGCTACACCTTC.

This CDR3 is CASSDRRTGELFF. The CDR3 DNA follows: TGTGCCAGCAGTGACAGGCGCACCGGGGAGCTGTTTTTT. V usage is TRBV2 and J usage is TRBJ2-2; D gene uncertain. In germline, CDR1 is SNHLY, CDR2 FYNNEI. The V end was cut by 3 bases, the J end by 4 bases, with 6 bases between. The CDR3 extends over 13 amino acids.

The V gene is TRBV7-3, the J gene TRBJ2-7; no reliable D call. Germline V gives CDR1 SGHTA, CDR2 FQGTGA. The CDR3 totals 15 residues. V shed 0 bases and J shed 2 bases, with 11 bases lying between them. CDR3 region: CASSLTSAGAYEQYF. For the CDR3, the DNA is TGTGCCAGCAGCTTAACGTCTGCAGGCGCCTACGAGCAGTACTTC.

This chain joins TRBV2 and TRBJ1-1, with no clear D. Looked up from germline, CDR1 is SNHLY and CDR2 is FYNNEI. The CDR3 is made up of 14 amino acids. Trimming took 2 bases from V and 5 from J, leaving 12 bases between them. The DNA for the CDR3 is TGTGCCAGCAGTGAATGGGAGGCGGAAACTGAAGCTTTCTTT. Its protein product is CASSEWEAETEAFF.

With respect to this clone: This specimen includes other DNA sequences encoding the same CDR3. CDR3 protein: CASSERGQGNTGELFF. CDR3 nucleotide sequence: TGTGCCAGCAGTGAGAGGGGACAGGGGAACACCGGGGAGCTGTTTTTT. The chain links TRBV6-1 to TRBJ2-2; 9 bases fit TRBD1. V trimming: 3 bases; J trimming: 1 base; junction bases outside the gene matches: 3. The CDR3 extends over 16 amino acids. Germline CDR1 MNHNS, CDR2 SASEGT.

The rearrangement joins TRBV11-2 to TRBJ2-6; TRBD2 matches at 8 bases. Germline CDR1 is SGHAT and CDR2 is FQNNGV. The CDR3 is 19 amino acids. Trimming took 5 bases from V and 0 from J; bases not matched to a gene: 12. The chain's CDR3 is CASSPGGGGRSSGANVLTF. CDR3 DNA: TGTGCCAGCAGCCCGGGAGGGGGGGGCCGGAGCTCTGGGGCCAACGTCCTGACTTTC.

This sequence joins TRBV2 and TRBJ1-5, with D maybe TRBD1 (5 bases). The germline gives CDR1 SNHLY, CDR2 FYNNEI. The CDR3 has 14 residues. V dropped 10 bases and J dropped 5 bases, with 18 bases sitting between them. In nucleotides, the CDR3 is TGTGCCACCAGGGTGGACGGAGGAGATCAGCCCCAGCATTTT. This gives the protein CATRVDGGDQPQHF.

J is TRBJ1-2 and V is TRBV5-8; D not resolved. V lost 4 bases and J 4 bases, leaving 17 bases between the germline ends. The CDR3 is 15 amino acids. The V gene's germline CDR1 is SGHTS and CDR2 YDEGEE. CDR3 in amino acids: CASSQDWSTSYGYTF. The CDR3 region has the DNA TGTGCCAGCAGCCAAGATTGGTCGACAAGCTATGGCTACACCTTC.

The rearrangement joins TRBV19 to TRBJ2-1; tentatively, D is TRBD2 (6 bases). Germline V gene lookup returns CDR1 LNHDA and CDR2 SQIVND (reference sequence). CDR3 length: 17 residues. V lost 7 bases to trimming and J lost 0 bases, with 19 bases between them. The CDR3 sequence is CASIGGSGLSSYNEQFF. The DNA of the CDR3 is TGTGCCAGTATTGGGGGGAGTGGACTAAGCTCCTACAATGAGCAGTTCTTC.

This clone turned up a few times. This chain joins TRBV2 and TRBJ1-4, with D unresolved. CDR1 and CDR2 (germline): SNHLY, FYNNEI. Trimming cost V 6 bases and J 1 base, with 6 bases left between them. The CDR3 sequence is 13 residues long. This CDR3 is CASRRLTNEKLFF. CDR3 bases: TGTGCCAGCAGACGGTTAACTAATGAAAAACTGTTTTTT.

The chain combines TRBV9 with TRBJ1-1; D might be TRBD1 (6 bases). Germline V CDR1 and CDR2: SGDLS, YYNGEE. V was clipped by 3 bases and J by 1 base, with 10 bases between them. The CDR3 has 14 residues. CDR3 sequence: CASSAEQGNTEAFF. DNA of the CDR3: TGTGCCAGCAGCGCCGAACAGGGGAACACTGAAGCTTTCTTT. The full variable domain, with the rest looked up from reference TRBV9 and TRBJ1-1, is DSGVTQTPKHLITATGQRVTLRCSPRSGDLSVYWYQQSLDQGLQFLIQYYNGEERAKGNILERFSAQQFPDLHSELNLSSLELGDSALYFCASSAEQGNTEAFFGQGTRLTVV.